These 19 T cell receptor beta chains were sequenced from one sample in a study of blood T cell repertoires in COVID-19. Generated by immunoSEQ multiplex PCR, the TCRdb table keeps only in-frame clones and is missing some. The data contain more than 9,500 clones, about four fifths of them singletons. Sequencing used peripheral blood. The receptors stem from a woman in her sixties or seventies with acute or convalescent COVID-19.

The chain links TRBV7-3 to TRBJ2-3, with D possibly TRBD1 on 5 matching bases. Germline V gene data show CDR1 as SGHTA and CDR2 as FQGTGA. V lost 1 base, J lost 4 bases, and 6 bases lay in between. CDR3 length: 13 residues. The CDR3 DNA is TGTGCCAGCAGCTTAATGGGGCCAGATACGCAGTATTTT. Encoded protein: CASSLMGPDTQYF.

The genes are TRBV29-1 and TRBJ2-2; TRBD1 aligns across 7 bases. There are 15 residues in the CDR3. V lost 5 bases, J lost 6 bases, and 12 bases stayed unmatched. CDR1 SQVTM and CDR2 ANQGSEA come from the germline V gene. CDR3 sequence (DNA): TGCAGCGTTCCCGGACAGGAAGCTAACGCCGGGGAGCTGTTTTTT. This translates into CSVPGQEANAGELFF.

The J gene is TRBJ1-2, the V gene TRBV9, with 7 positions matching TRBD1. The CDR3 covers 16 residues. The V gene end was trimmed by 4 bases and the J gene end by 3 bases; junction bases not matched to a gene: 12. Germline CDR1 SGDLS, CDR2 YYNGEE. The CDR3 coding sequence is TGTGCCAGCAGCAACCAGGGACAGCTCGCATACTATGGCTACACCTTC. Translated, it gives CASSNQGQLAYYGYTF.

The CDR3, as DNA: TGCGCCAGCAGCACCGAGACCGGGTACACTGAAGCTTTCTTT. Translated, it gives CASSTETGYTEAFF. The V and J genes are TRBV5-1 and TRBJ1-1; D is unresolved. The V end lost 4 bases, the J end lost 3 bases, and 13 bases lay between the germline ends. Germline CDR1 SGHRS, CDR2 YFSETQ. This CDR3 is built from 14 residues. The variable domain in full, completed from reference TRBV5-1 and TRBJ1-1, reads KAGVTQTPRYLIKTRGQQVTLSCSPISGHRSVSWYQQTPGQGLQFLFEYFSETQRNKGNFPGRFSGRQFSNSRSEMNVSTLELGDSALYLCASSTETGYTEAFFGQGTRLTVV.

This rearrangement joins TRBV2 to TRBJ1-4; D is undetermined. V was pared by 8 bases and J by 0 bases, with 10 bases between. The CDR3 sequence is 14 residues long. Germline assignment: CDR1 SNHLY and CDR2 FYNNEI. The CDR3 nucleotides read TGTGCCAGCGAGGAGGGTACAACTAATGAAAAACTGTTTTTT. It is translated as CASEEGTTNEKLFF.

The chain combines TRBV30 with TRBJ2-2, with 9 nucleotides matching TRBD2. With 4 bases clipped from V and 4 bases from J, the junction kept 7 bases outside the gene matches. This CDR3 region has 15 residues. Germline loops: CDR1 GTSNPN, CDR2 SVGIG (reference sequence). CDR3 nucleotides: TGTGCCTGGAATCCTAGCGGGGCTCCCACCGGGGAGCTGTTTTTT. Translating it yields CAWNPSGAPTGELFF.

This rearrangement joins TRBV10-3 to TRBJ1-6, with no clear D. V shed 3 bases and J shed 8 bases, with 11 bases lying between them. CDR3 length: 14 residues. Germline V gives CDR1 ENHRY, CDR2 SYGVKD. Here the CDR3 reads CAISDYGLDSPLHF. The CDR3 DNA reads TGTGCCATCAGTGATTACGGTTTAGATTCACCCCTCCACTTT.

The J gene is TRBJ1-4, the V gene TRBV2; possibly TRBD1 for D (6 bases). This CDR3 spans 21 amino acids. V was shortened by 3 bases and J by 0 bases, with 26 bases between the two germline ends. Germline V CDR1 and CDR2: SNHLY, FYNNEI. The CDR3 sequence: CASSDEGGTGTPGATNEKLFF. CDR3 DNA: TGTGCCAGCAGTGACGAAGGTGGAACAGGGACCCCAGGCGCAACTAATGAAAAACTGTTTTTT.

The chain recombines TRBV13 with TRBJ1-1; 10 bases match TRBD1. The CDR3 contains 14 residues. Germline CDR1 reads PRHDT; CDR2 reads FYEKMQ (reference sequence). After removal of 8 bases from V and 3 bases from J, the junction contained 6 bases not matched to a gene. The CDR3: CASGGGTGDTEAFF. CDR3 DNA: TGTGCCAGCGGAGGGGGGACAGGGGACACTGAAGCTTTCTTT.

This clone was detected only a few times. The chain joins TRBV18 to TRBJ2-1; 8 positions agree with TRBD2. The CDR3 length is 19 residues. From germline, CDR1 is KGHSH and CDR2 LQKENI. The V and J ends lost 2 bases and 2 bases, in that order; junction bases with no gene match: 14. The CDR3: CASSPKVGSGAATYNEQFF. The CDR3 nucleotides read TGTGCCAGCTCACCAAAGGTTGGTAGCGGGGCAGCTACCTACAATGAGCAGTTCTTC. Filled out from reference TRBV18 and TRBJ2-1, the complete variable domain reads NAGVMQNPRHLVRRRGQEARLRCSPMKGHSHVYWYRQLPEEGLKFMVYLQKENIIDESGMPKERFSAEFPKEGPSILRIQQVVRGDSAAYFCASSPKVGSGAATYNEQFFGPGTRLTVL.

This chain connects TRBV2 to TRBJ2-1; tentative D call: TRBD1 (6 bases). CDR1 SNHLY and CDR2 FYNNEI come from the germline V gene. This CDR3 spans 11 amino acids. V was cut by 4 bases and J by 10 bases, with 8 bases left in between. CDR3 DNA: TGTGCCAGCAGTGCAGGGGCCGAGCAGTTCTTC. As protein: CASSAGAEQFF.

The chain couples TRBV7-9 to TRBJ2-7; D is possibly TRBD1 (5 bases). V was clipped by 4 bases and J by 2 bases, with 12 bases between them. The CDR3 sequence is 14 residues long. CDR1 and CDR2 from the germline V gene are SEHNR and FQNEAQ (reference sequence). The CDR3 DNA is TGTGCCAGCAGCTCCCAACAGGTCACCTACGAGCAGTACTTC. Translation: CASSSQQVTYEQYF. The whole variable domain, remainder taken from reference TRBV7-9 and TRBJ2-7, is DTGVSQNPRHKITKRGQNVTFRCDPISEHNRLYWYRQTLGQGPEFLTYFQNEAQLEKSRLLSDRFSAERPKGSFSTLEIQRTEQGDSAMYLCASSSQQVTYEQYFGPGTRLTVT.

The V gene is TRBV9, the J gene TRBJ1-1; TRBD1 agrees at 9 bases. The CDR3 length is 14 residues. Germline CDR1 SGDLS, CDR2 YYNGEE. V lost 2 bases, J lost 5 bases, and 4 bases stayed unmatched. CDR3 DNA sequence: TGTGCCAGCAGCGTCGGGACAGGGAAGACTGAAGCTTTCTTT. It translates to CASSVGTGKTEAFF.

The CDR3 region has the DNA TGTGCCAGCAGCTCAGGGGTGAACAATCAGCCCCAGCATTTT. Protein: CASSSGVNNQPQHF. The chain uses TRBV5-4 and TRBJ1-5; tentative D call: TRBD1 (6 bases). Germline V CDR1 and CDR2: SGHNT, YYREEE (reference sequence). The CDR3 loop spans 14 amino acids. Trimming shortened V by 3 bases and J by 3 bases, and 10 bases separated the two germline ends.

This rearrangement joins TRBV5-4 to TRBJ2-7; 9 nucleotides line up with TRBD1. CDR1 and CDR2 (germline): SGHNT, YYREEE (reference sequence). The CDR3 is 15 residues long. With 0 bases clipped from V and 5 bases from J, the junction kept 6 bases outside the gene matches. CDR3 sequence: CASSLDRGRLNEQYF. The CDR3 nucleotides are TGTGCCAGCAGCTTGGACAGGGGGCGTTTAAACGAGCAGTACTTC.

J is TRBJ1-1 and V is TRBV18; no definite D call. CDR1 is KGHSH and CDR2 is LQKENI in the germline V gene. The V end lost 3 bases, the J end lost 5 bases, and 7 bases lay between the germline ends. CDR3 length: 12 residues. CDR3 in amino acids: CASSPGRTEAFF. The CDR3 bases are TGTGCCAGCTCACCGGGGAGAACTGAAGCTTTCTTT.

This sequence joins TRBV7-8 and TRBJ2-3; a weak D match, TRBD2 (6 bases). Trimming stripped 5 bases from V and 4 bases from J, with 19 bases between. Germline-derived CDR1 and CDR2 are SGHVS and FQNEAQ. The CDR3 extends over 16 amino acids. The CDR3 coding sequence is TGTGCCAGCAGCACAAGACTAGGAATTTCTGCAGATACGCAGTATTTT. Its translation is CASSTRLGISADTQYF. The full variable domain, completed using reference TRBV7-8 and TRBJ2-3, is GAGVSQSPRYKVAKRGQDVALRCDPISGHVSLFWYQQALGQGPEFLTYFQNEAQLDKSGLPSDRFFAERPEGSVSTLKIQRTQQEDSAVYLCASSTRLGISADTQYFGPGTRLTVL.

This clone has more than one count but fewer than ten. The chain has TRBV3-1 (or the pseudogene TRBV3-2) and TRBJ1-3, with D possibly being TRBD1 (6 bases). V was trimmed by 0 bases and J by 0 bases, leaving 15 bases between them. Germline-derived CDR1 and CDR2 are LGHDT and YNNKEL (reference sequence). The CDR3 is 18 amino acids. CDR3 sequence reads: CASSQEAAGAISGNTIYF. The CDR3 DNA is TGTGCCAGCAGCCAAGAAGCCGCAGGGGCGATCTCTGGAAACACCATATATTTT.

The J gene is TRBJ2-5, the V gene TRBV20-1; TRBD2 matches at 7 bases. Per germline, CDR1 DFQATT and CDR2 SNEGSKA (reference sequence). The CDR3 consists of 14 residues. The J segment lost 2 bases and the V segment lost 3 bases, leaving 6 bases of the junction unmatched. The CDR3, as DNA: TGCAGTGCTAGTCAATCCGGGGGGCAAGAGACCCAGTACTTC. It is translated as CSASQSGGQETQYF.